These T cell receptor beta chains were read from a single sample in a study of cytomegalovirus exposure and HLA in healthy donors. Produced via immunoSEQ multiplex PCR; TCRdb's table is partial and in-frame only. The table has about 110,000 clones, just under 70% seen once; the top ten hold roughly 8.7%. The sample consisted of PBMCs. The receptors stem from a man aged 30 to 39 in good health and CMV-seropositive. Both conserved end residues are part of each CDR3. D genes are given only for firm matches. Only some rows state a clone size, as once, few, many or a class for expanded clones.

V: TRBV2
J: TRBJ2-5
size: few
D: TRBD2
DNA: TGTGCCAGCAGCGACGGGACTAGCGGGGGGACTCAAGAGACCCAGTACTTC
CDR3: CASSDGTSGGTQETQYF

V: TRBV6-6
J: TRBJ2-5
size: few
D: .
DNA: TGTGCCACCAAGCTCATGTACCAAGAGACCCAGTACTTC
CDR3: CATKLMYQETQYF

V: TRBV5-1
J: TRBJ2-2
size: .
D: .
DNA: TGCGCCAGCAGCCTGGACAGCGTGAGGGCGAACACCGGGGAGCTGTTTTTT
CDR3: CASSLDSVRANTGELFF

V: TRBV19
J: TRBJ2-3
size: .
D: TRBD1
DNA: TGTGCCAGTTGCCCACAGGGGTCGGCAGATACGCAGTATTTT
CDR3: CASCPQGSADTQYF

V: TRBV30
J: TRBJ2-5
size: .
D: .
DNA: TGTGCCTGGAGTCCGCTAAGTGGGACCCAGTACTTC
CDR3: CAWSPLSGTQYF

V: TRBV5-1
J: TRBJ2-3
size: .
D: .
DNA: TGCGCCAGCAGCCCCGATCCGACGGGGACAGATACGCAGTATTTT
CDR3: CASSPDPTGTDTQYF

V: TRBV19
J: TRBJ1-1
size: few
D: .
DNA: TGTGCCAGTAGTCCCCCCCATAGGCAGGGAAGGTCTGAAGCTTTCTTT
CDR3: CASSPPHRQGRSEAFF

V: TRBV5-1
J: TRBJ2-3
size: few
D: .
DNA: TGCGCCAGCACCCCTGGCCCGTCGACTATAGATACGCAGTATTTT
CDR3: CASTPGPSTIDTQYF

V: TRBV7-3
J: TRBJ2-3
size: once
D: .
DNA: TGTGCCAGCAGCTTAGGAGGGGGCGGAGCAGATACGCAGTATTTT
CDR3: CASSLGGGGADTQYF

V: TRBV29-1
J: TRBJ1-2
size: .
D: .
DNA: TGCAGCGTTGAATATCTTCGCAGGGTTAACTATGGCTACACCTTC
CDR3: CSVEYLRRVNYGYTF

V: TRBV15
J: TRBJ2-3
size: few
D: .
DNA: TGTGCCACCGGAGGAGGGGCTACAGATACGCAGTATTTT
CDR3: CATGGGATDTQYF

V: TRBV19
J: TRBJ2-5
size: once
D: .
DNA: TGTGCCAGTAGTATAGGGTTACAGGGTAGAGAGACCCAGTACTTC
CDR3: CASSIGLQGRETQYF

V: TRBV7-6
J: TRBJ2-7
size: .
D: TRBD2
DNA: TGTGCCAGCAGCGGACTAGCGGGGGTAGGCGAGCAGTACTTC
CDR3: CASSGLAGVGEQYF

V: TRBV7-9
J: TRBJ2-4
size: .
D: .
DNA: TGTGCCAGCAGCTTCTCTCGGACAGCCCTTGGAGACATTCAGTACTTC
CDR3: CASSFSRTALGDIQYF

V: TRBV27
J: TRBJ1-2
size: .
D: .
DNA: TGTGCCAGCAGTTTGACCCCTTCGCCAGGGGACTATGGCTACACCTTC
CDR3: CASSLTPSPGDYGYTF

V: TRBV29-1
J: TRBJ2-5
size: .
D: TRBD1
DNA: TGCAGCGTTGATGGACAGGGGGCAGGAGAAGAGACCCAGTACTTC
CDR3: CSVDGQGAGEETQYF

V: TRBV11-2
J: TRBJ2-5
size: .
D: .
DNA: TGTGCCAGCAGCTTATTCCACGGTGGTGAAGAGACCCAGTACTTC
CDR3: CASSLFHGGEETQYF

V: TRBV27
J: TRBJ2-1
size: .
D: TRBD1
DNA: TGTGCCAGCAGTTCCACAGGGGGTAATGAGCAGTTCTTC
CDR3: CASSSTGGNEQFF

V: TRBV27
J: TRBJ2-7
size: .
D: TRBD1
DNA: TGTGCCAGCAGTTTTACAGGGGGAATCTACGAGCAGTACTTC
CDR3: CASSFTGGIYEQYF

V: TRBV5-1
J: TRBJ1-3
size: .
D: .
DNA: TGCGCCAGCAGCTTGGGAGGAAACTCTGGAAACACCATATATTTT
CDR3: CASSLGGNSGNTIYF

V: TRBV27
J: TRBJ1-1
size: .
D: .
DNA: TGTGCCAGCAGATTTATGAACACTGAAGCTTTCTTT
CDR3: CASRFMNTEAFF

V: TRBV9
J: TRBJ2-5
size: few
D: TRBD2
DNA: TGTGCCAGCAGCGTAGGGGCTAGCGGGAGGGCCAAGGAGACCCAGTACTTC
CDR3: CASSVGASGRAKETQYF

V: TRBV18
J: TRBJ1-1
size: .
D: .
DNA: TGTGCCAGCTCACCCTCCACAGGAAACACTGAAGCTTTCTTT
CDR3: CASSPSTGNTEAFF

V: TRBV6-1
J: TRBJ2-1
size: .
D: .
DNA: TGTGCCAGCAGTGGGCTTGGTGAGCAGTTCTTC
CDR3: CASSGLGEQFF

V: TRBV12-5
J: TRBJ1-2
size: .
D: TRBD1
DNA: TGTGCTAGTGGTTCAGGGACAGGGGACTATGGCTACACCTTC
CDR3: CASGSGTGDYGYTF

V: TRBV10-3
J: TRBJ2-3
size: .
D: TRBD2
DNA: TGTGCCATCAGTGAGCCTATATGGGGGGGAGTCAGCACAGATACGCAGTATTTT
CDR3: CAISEPIWGGVSTDTQYF

V: TRBV29-1
J: TRBJ2-1
size: .
D: TRBD1
DNA: TGCAGCGTTGAAGTTGGGACAGGGGGATCCTACAATGAGCAGTTCTTC
CDR3: CSVEVGTGGSYNEQFF

V: TRBV29-1
J: TRBJ1-1
size: .
D: .
DNA: TGCAGCGTTCCGCGGGGGGGCACTGAAGCTTTCTTT
CDR3: CSVPRGGTEAFF

V: TRBV7-9
J: TRBJ2-1
size: .
D: TRBD1
DNA: TGTGCCAGCAGCTTAGGACAGGGGGCGAGTGAGCAGTTCTTC
CDR3: CASSLGQGASEQFF

V: TRBV9
J: TRBJ1-2
size: .
D: .
DNA: TGTGCCAGCAGCGTCGACAGGGGCTACACCTTC
CDR3: CASSVDRGYTF

V: TRBV7-7
J: TRBJ2-2
size: few
D: TRBD1
DNA: TGTGCTAGCAGCTCCCGGGACAGGGGCGGGGAGCTGTTTTTT
CDR3: CASSSRDRGGELFF

V: TRBV5-1
J: TRBJ2-5
size: .
D: .
DNA: TGCGCCAGCAGGGAACGGGGAGGTCAAGAGACCCAGTACTTC
CDR3: CASRERGGQETQYF

V: TRBV25-1
J: TRBJ1-1
size: few
D: .
DNA: TGTGCCAGCAGTCGTAATACAGCAGACACTGAAGCTTTCTTT
CDR3: CASSRNTADTEAFF

V: TRBV30
J: TRBJ1-6
size: .
D: .
DNA: TGTGCCTGGAGTGTACTAAAGGGGAAAGATTCACCCCTCCACTTT
CDR3: CAWSVLKGKDSPLHF

V: TRBV7-9
J: TRBJ2-1
size: .
D: TRBD2
DNA: TGTGCCAGCAGCGAAGGACTAGCGGTTAACAATGAGCAGTTCTTC
CDR3: CASSEGLAVNNEQFF

V: TRBV7-9
J: TRBJ2-1
size: .
D: TRBD1
DNA: TGTGCCAGCAACCCGACAGGGGGGTACAATGAGCAGTTCTTC
CDR3: CASNPTGGYNEQFF

V: TRBV9
J: TRBJ2-5
size: .
D: TRBD2
DNA: TGTGCCAGCAGCGTAGCCTTACGGACTAGCGACCAAGAGACCCAGTACTTC
CDR3: CASSVALRTSDQETQYF

V: TRBV30
J: TRBJ2-4
size: .
D: .
DNA: TGTGCCTGGAGTGCAAGCAGGGGAGCCAAAAACAGTCAGTACTTC
CDR3: CAWSASRGAKNSQYF

V: TRBV27
J: TRBJ2-3
size: .
D: TRBD2
DNA: TGTGCCAGCAGTTTCCGGACTAGCGGGGCTAGCACAGATACGCAGTATTTT
CDR3: CASSFRTSGASTDTQYF

V: TRBV28
J: TRBJ1-4
size: .
D: TRBD1
DNA: TGTGCCAGCAGCACCGGGACAGGGGAAAAACTGTTTTTT
CDR3: CASSTGTGEKLFF

V: TRBV10-2
J: TRBJ1-6
size: few
D: .
DNA: TGCGCCAGCAGTGACCCGGGGTTCTATAATTCACCCCTCCACTTT
CDR3: CASSDPGFYNSPLHF

V: TRBV13
J: TRBJ2-3
size: .
D: .
DNA: TGTGCCAGCAGCGGGGGCTACGACACAGATACGCAGTATTTT
CDR3: CASSGGYDTDTQYF

V: TRBV5-1
J: TRBJ2-3
size: .
D: TRBD2
DNA: TGCGCCAGCAGCCCTAAGGGGACTAGCGGCGGCACAGATACGCAGTATTTT
CDR3: CASSPKGTSGGTDTQYF

V: TRBV5-1
J: TRBJ2-1
size: few
D: TRBD2
DNA: TGCGCCAGCAGACCCGACTCTAGCGGGAGTTACAATGAGCAGTTCTTC
CDR3: CASRPDSSGSYNEQFF

V: TRBV9
J: TRBJ2-1
size: .
D: TRBD2
DNA: TGTGCCAGCAGCGTAGCTATGGAGACGGGGGGGCATGAGCAGTTCTTC
CDR3: CASSVAMETGGHEQFF

V: TRBV10-3
J: TRBJ1-2
size: .
D: .
DNA: TGTGCCATCAGTGAAAGCAGGGGTTATGGCTACACCTTC
CDR3: CAISESRGYGYTF

V: TRBV5-4
J: TRBJ2-7
size: .
D: .
DNA: TGTGCCAGCAGCTTGGCAGTCGGGTACGAGCAGTACTTC
CDR3: CASSLAVGYEQYF

V: TRBV9
J: TRBJ2-5
size: once
D: TRBD2
DNA: TGTGCCAGCAGCGTAGGTCGACTAGCGGGGGATTGGGGAGAGACCCAGTACTTC
CDR3: CASSVGRLAGDWGETQYF

V: TRBV27
J: TRBJ2-1
size: few
D: .
DNA: TGTGCCAGCAGCCCCCTAGGACTAACCTACAATGAGCAGTTCTTC
CDR3: CASSPLGLTYNEQFF

V: TRBV7-9
J: TRBJ1-5
size: few
D: TRBD1
DNA: TGTGCCAGCAGCTTACGCGGGGACAGAAATCAGCCCCAGCATTTT
CDR3: CASSLRGDRNQPQHF

V: TRBV2
J: TRBJ2-4
size: .
D: .
DNA: TGTGCCAGCAGGGGGGCGGGTGGCGGTCTAGCCAAAAACATTCAGTACTTC
CDR3: CASRGAGGGLAKNIQYF

V: TRBV27
J: TRBJ1-3
size: .
D: TRBD1
DNA: TGTGCCAGCAGTTTCTCCCGGGACAGGGGACACACCATATATTTT
CDR3: CASSFSRDRGHTIYF

V: TRBV4-3
J: TRBJ1-1
size: .
D: .
DNA: TGCGCCAGCAGCCAGGGGCCATGGGACACTGAAGCTTTCTTT
CDR3: CASSQGPWDTEAFF

V: TRBV7-3
J: TRBJ2-3
size: .
D: .
DNA: TGTGCCAGCAGCTTACGGGGGAGCACAGATACGCAGTATTTT
CDR3: CASSLRGSTDTQYF